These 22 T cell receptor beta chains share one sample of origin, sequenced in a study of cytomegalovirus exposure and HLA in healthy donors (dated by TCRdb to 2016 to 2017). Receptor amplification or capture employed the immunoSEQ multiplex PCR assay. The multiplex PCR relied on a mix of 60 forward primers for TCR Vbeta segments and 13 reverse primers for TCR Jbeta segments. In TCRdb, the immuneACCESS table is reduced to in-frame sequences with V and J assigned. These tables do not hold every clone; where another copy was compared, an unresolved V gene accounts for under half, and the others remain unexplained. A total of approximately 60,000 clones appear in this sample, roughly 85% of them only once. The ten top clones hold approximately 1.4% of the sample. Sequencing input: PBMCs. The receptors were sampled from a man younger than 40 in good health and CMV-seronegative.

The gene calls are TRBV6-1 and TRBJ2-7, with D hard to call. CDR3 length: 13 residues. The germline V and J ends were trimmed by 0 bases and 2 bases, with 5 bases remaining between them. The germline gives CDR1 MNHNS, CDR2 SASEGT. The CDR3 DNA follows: TGTGCCAGCAGTGAAGCTTGGCCCTACGAGCAGTACTTC. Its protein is CASSEAWPYEQYF.

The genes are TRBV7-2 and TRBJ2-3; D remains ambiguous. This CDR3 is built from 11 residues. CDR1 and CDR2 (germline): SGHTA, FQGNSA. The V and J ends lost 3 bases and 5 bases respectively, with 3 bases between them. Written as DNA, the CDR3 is TGTGCCAGCAGCTTCGGAGATACGCAGTATTTT. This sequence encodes CASSFGDTQYF.

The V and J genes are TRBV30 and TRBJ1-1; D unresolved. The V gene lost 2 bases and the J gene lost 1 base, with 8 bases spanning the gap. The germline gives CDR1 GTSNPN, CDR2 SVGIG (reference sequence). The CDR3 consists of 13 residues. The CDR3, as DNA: TGTGCCTGGAGTCATCACAAGAACACTGAAGCTTTCTTT. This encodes CAWSHHKNTEAFF.

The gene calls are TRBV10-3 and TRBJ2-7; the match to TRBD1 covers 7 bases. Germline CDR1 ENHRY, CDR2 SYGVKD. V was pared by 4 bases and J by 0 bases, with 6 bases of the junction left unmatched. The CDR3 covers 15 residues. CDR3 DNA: TGTGCCATCAGTGGGACCGGGACAGCCTCCTACGAGCAGTACTTC. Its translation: CAISGTGTASYEQYF.

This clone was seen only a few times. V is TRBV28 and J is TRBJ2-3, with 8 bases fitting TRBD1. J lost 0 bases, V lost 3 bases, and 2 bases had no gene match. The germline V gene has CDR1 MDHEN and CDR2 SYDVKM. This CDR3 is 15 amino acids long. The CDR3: CASSFNRGSTDTQYF. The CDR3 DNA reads TGTGCCAGCAGTTTCAACAGGGGGAGCACAGATACGCAGTATTTT.

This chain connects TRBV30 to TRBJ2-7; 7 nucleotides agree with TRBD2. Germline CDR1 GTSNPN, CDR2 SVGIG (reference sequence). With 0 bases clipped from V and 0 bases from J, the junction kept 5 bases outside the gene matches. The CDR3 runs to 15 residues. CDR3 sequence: CAWSVGEGSSYEQYF. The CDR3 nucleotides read TGTGCCTGGAGTGTCGGGGAGGGAAGCTCCTACGAGCAGTACTTC.

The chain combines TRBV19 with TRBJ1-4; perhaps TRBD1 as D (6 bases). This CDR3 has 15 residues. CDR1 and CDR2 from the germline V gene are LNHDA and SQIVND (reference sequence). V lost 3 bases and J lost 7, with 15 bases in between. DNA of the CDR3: TGTGCCAGTAGTATCATCCAGGGGAGAGTTGAAAAACTGTTTTTT. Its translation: CASSIIQGRVEKLFF.

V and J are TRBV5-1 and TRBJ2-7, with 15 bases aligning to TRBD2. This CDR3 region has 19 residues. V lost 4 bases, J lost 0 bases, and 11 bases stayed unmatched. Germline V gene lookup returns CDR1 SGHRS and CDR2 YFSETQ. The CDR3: CASSLSGTSGRRISYEQYF. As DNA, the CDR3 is TGCGCCAGCAGCCTATCCGGGACTAGCGGGAGGCGGATCTCCTACGAGCAGTACTTC.

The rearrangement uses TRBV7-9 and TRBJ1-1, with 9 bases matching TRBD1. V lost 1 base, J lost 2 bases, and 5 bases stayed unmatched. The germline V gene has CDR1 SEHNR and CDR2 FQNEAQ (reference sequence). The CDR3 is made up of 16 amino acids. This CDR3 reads CASSLEGQGLNTEAFF. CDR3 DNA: TGTGCCAGCAGCTTAGAGGGACAGGGCCTTAACACTGAAGCTTTCTTT.

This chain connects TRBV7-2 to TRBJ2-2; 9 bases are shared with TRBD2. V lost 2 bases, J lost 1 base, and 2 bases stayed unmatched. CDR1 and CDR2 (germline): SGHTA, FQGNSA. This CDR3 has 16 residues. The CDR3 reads CASSLYSGGNTGELFF. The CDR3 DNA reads TGTGCCAGCAGCTTATATAGCGGGGGGAACACCGGGGAGCTGTTTTTT.

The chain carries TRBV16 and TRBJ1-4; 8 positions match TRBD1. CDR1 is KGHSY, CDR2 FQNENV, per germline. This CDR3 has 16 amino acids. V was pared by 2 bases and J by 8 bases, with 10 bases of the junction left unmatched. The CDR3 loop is CASSQGSTGVREKLFF. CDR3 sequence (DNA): TGTGCCAGCAGCCAAGGCTCGACAGGGGTTCGGGAAAAACTGTTTTTT.

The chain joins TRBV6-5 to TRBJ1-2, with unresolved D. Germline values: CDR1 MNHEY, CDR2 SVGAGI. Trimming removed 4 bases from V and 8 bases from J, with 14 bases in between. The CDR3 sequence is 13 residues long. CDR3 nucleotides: TGTGCCAGCAGTTTTGCTACACGGGAGGGCTACACCTTC. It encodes CASSFATREGYTF.

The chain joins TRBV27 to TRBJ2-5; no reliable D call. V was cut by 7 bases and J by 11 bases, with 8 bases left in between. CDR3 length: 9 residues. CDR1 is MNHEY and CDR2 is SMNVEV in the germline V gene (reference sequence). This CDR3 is CASTVRQYF. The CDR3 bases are TGTGCCAGCACCGTACGGCAGTACTTC.

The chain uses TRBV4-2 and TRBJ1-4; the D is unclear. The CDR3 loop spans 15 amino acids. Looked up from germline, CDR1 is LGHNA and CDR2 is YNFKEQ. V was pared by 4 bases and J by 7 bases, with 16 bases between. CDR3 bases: TGTGCCAGCAGCCGTGGAGGAGGCGGGTCTGAAAAACTGTTTTTT. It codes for CASSRGGGGSEKLFF.

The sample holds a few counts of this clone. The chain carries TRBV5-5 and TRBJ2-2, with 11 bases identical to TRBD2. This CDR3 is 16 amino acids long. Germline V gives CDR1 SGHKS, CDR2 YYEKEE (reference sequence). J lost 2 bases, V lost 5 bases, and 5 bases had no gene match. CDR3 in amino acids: CASRMTSGANTGELFF. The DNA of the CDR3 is TGTGCCAGCAGAATGACTAGCGGGGCAAACACCGGGGAGCTGTTTTTT.

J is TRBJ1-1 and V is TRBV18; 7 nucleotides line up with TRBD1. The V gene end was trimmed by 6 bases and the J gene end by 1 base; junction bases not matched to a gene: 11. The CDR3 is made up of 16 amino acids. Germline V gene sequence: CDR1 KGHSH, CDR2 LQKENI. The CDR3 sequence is CASSQDRVQPNTEAFF. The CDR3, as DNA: TGTGCCAGCTCCCAAGACAGGGTCCAGCCGAACACTGAAGCTTTCTTT.

CDR3 protein: CASSLGGGPPYEQYF. DNA for the CDR3: TGTGCCAGCAGCTTAGGAGGGGGTCCTCCCTACGAGCAGTACTTC. The V gene is TRBV7-2, the J gene TRBJ2-7; tentatively, D is TRBD1 (6 bases). Trimming pared 1 base from V and 2 bases from J, leaving 12 bases between. This CDR3 spans 15 amino acids. Germline loops: CDR1 SGHTA, CDR2 FQGNSA.

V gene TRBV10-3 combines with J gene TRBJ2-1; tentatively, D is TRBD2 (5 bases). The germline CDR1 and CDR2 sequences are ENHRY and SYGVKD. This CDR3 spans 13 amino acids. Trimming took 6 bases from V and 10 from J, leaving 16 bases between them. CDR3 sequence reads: CAISGIRTEEQFF. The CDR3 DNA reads TGTGCCATCAGCGGGATTAGGACGGAAGAGCAGTTCTTC.

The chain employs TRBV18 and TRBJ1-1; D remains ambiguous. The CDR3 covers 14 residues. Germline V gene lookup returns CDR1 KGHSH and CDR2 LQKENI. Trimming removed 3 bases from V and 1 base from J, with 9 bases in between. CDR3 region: CASSPVARNTEAFF. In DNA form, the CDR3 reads TGTGCCAGCTCACCGGTCGCGCGGAACACTGAAGCTTTCTTT.

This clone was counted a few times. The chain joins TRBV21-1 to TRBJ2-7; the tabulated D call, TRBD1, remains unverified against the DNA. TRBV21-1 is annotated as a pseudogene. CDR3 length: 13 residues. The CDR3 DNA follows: TGTGCCAGGCCCGGGCAGGGCCCCTACGAGCAGTACTTC. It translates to CARPGQGPYEQYF.

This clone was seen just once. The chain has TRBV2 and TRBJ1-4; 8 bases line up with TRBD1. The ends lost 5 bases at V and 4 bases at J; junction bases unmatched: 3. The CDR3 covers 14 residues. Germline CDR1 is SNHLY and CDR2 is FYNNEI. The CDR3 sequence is CASSWTGYNEKLFF. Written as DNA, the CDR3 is TGTGCCAGCAGTTGGACAGGGTATAATGAAAAACTGTTTTTT.

For the CDR3, the DNA is TGTGCCATCAGAGGACAGGTTAATGAAAAACTGTTTTTT. It codes for CAIRGQVNEKLFF. The chain has TRBV10-3 and TRBJ1-4; 7 bases align to TRBD1. Germline V lookup: CDR1 ENHRY, CDR2 SYGVKD. Germline trimming cut 6 bases from V and 4 bases from J; bases unmatched to any gene: 2. The CDR3 spans 13 residues.